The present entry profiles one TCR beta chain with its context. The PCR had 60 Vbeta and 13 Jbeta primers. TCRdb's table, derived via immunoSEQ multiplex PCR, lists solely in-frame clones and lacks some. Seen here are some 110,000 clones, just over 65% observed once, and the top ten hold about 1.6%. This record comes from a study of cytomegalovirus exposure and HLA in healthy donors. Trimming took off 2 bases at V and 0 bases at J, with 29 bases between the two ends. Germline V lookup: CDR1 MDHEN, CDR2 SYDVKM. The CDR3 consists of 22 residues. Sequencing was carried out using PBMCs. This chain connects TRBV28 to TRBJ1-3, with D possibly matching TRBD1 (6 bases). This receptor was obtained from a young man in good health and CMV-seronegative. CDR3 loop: CASSLPSMDSLQGWSSGNTIYF. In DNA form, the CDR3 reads TGTGCCAGCAGTTTACCTTCAATGGACAGTCTCCAGGGTTGGTCCTCTGGAAACACCATATATTTT.